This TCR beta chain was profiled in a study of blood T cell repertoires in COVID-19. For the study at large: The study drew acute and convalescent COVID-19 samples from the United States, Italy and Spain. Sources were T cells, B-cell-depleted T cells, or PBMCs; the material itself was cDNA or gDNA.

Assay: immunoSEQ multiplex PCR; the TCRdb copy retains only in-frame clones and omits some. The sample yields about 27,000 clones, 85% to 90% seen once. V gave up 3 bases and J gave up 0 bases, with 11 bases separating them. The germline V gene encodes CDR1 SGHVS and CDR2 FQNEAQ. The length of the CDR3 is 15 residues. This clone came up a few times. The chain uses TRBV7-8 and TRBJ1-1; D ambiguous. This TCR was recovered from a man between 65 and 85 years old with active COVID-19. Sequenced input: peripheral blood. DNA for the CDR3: TGTGCCAGCAGCTTGATCCTTACGGTGAACACTGAAGCTTTCTTT. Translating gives CASSLILTVNTEAFF.